These 8 T cell receptor beta chains share one sample of origin, sequenced in a study of blood T cell repertoires in COVID-19. TCRdb's copy holds only in-frame clones and misses some; the assay was immunoSEQ multiplex PCR. The data hold some 170,000 clones, with approximately 95% observed a single time. The sequenced sample consisted of peripheral blood. The receptors shown here come from a woman aged 55-70 years with COVID-19, enrolled during active disease.

This clone was seen a single time. This sequence joins TRBV7-9 and TRBJ1-6; TRBD1 aligns across 10 bases. J gave up 10 bases and V 5 bases, and 11 bases lay outside the gene matches. The germline V gene encodes CDR1 SEHNR and CDR2 FQNEAQ (reference sequence). This CDR3 region has 16 residues. The CDR3 here is CASSHPATGGRSPLHF. The CDR3 DNA sequence: TGTGCCAGCAGCCATCCCGCGACAGGGGGCAGATCACCCCTCCACTTT.

The rearrangement uses TRBV19 and TRBJ2-1, with TRBD1 matching over 7 bases. The CDR3 runs to 15 residues. Germline trimming cut 1 base from V and 6 bases from J; bases unmatched to any gene: 6. CDR1 LNHDA and CDR2 SQIVND come from the germline V gene (reference sequence). The DNA of the CDR3 is TGTGCCAGTAGTATAGGGTGGACAGGTTCCAATGAGCAGTTCTTC. Its protein product is CASSIGWTGSNEQFF.

The gene calls are TRBV7-2 and TRBJ2-7, with D possibly TRBD1 on 5 matching bases. Germline loops: CDR1 SGHTA, CDR2 FQGNSA. This CDR3 is built from 12 residues. V was shortened by 5 bases and J by 4 bases, with 9 bases between the two germline ends. In DNA, the CDR3 is TGTGCCAGCAGCGTCCCAGGGTACGAGCAGTACTTC. Translation: CASSVPGYEQYF.

This rearrangement joins TRBV19 to TRBJ1-1; 10 nucleotides align to TRBD1. Germline CDR1 LNHDA, CDR2 SQIVND (reference sequence). The CDR3 runs 14 residues. The V gene end was trimmed by 5 bases and the J gene end by 6 bases; junction bases not matched to a gene: 6. The CDR3 protein is CASSPTGGSSEAFF. In DNA, the CDR3 is TGTGCCAGTAGTCCGACAGGGGGCTCTTCTGAAGCTTTCTTT.

CDR3 bases: TGCGCCAGCAGCTCGGGAGGGTTGTTGCGGGGTATCTCCTACGAGCAGTACTTC. Residues: CASSSGGLLRGISYEQYF. This chain connects TRBV5-1 to TRBJ2-7, with TRBD2 identical over 8 bases. The CDR3 totals 18 residues. Germline V CDR1 and CDR2: SGHRS, YFSETQ. V trimming: 3 bases; J trimming: 0 bases; junction bases outside the gene matches: 14.

This clone has only one observation. The V gene is TRBV6-5, the J gene TRBJ2-7; 10 bases are a match to TRBD1. V lost 5 bases to trimming and J lost 2 bases; unmatched junction nucleotides: 3. In germline, CDR1 is MNHEY, CDR2 SVGAGI. The CDR3 covers 14 residues. The CDR3 spells CASSRGQGAYEQYF. CDR3 nucleotides: TGTGCCAGCAGTCGCGGACAGGGGGCCTACGAGCAGTACTTC.

This clone was picked up a small number of times. J is TRBJ2-2 and V is TRBV27, with D possibly TRBD2 on 7 matching bases. The V gene lost 3 bases and the J gene lost 6 bases, with 17 bases spanning the gap. CDR3 length: 16 residues. The germline V gene encodes CDR1 MNHEY and CDR2 SMNVEV (reference sequence). CDR3 loop: CASSFPGGPRPGELFF. The CDR3 DNA follows: TGTGCCAGCAGTTTCCCCGGGGGGCCCCGTCCCGGGGAGCTGTTTTTT.

Worth noting for this clone: The junction differs from germline at one of its ends, possibly a read error. The sample has other DNA sequences that encode this CDR3 too. The V call is TRBV29-1, the J call TRBJ1-2; D unclear. CDR1 SQVTM and CDR2 ANQGSEA come from the germline V gene. This CDR3 has 13 amino acids. The CDR3 protein is CSVEKWQDYGYTF. The CDR3, as DNA: TGCAGCGTTGAAAAGTGGCAGGACTATGGTTACACCTTC.